This T cell receptor (beta chain) came from a study of cytomegalovirus exposure and HLA in healthy donors (dated by TCRdb to the late 2010s). Looking at the study overall: A later analysis indicated that the roughly 130 validation repertoires were generated on the platform also employed for the roughly 730 repertoires of the first cohort. To predict cytomegalovirus infection status, the study brought together high-throughput TCR immunosequencing, statistical association of individual TCRs with disease status, and machine learning. The aim of the study was to test whether cataloging public T cell receptors could identify signatures of past pathogen exposure. Besides the first cohort of more than 650 subjects, a separate validation cohort made up of 120 different subjects was used.

Details on this clone: This clone's antigen is unknown. No base quality information exists; no much larger clone differs at one position.

The donors belonged to the validation cohort of under 150 subjects, which was separate from the approximately 700-subject first cohort. The investigation overall reported the following: The study gave a list of 150 to 200 TCR beta chains associated with cytomegalovirus. The validation cohort had no HLA typing available for a later analysis, so co-occurrence within that cohort was assessed over all 120 or so repertoires. In both the original and validation cohorts, the classifier was reported to diagnose cytomegalovirus status with high specificity and sensitivity. Most TCR sequences were seen in very few donors, while some public TCRs were found in many individuals. A later analysis found that TCRs clustered in the first cohort also tended to co-occur in the 120 validation repertoires, with about 94% of cluster scores above 0. In vitro tests confirmed that a few of the cytomegalovirus-associated TCR beta chains recognize cytomegalovirus antigens. The authors suggested that the approach could potentially be extended to other disease states and immunological phenotypes.

The CDR3 sequence holds 16 residues, the cysteine and phenylalanine included. This entry keeps only the CDR3 DNA: 48 bases, framed from base 1. For CDR1 and CDR2, the germline V gene lists SGHTA and FQGNSA. The V end loses 0 bases and the J end loses 4 bases, and a stretch of 10 bases separates them. Libraries came from the immunoSEQ multiplex PCR assay. The study's processing was this. A statistical classification framework was built for diagnosing cytomegalovirus status from the catalog of TCR beta chain sequences. TCRdb took over this immuneACCESS table, retaining in-frame rearrangements with V and J assigned. Such tables are incomplete; in checked studies, under half of the missing clones stem from an unresolved V gene, and the remainder is unexplained. V and J calls plus clone size are reproduced from that table; the DNA served to infer D and trimming. Within this sample are over 60,000 clones, with 85% to 95% of them counted one time only. The leading ten clones occupy about 4.3% of the sample.

The source material was PBMCs. This clonotype was obtained from a young man in good health and CMV-seropositive. This sequence uses TRBV7-2 and TRBJ2-6, with no confident D gene call. The base sequence is TGTGCCAGCAGCTTAGCAGCTTCTCTAGGGGCCAACGTCCTGACTTTC. Protein translation: CASSLAASLGANVLTF.